Below are 32 T cell receptor beta chains sequenced from a single sample in a study of control samples from healthy donors and cancer patients (dated by TCRdb to 2019 to 2021). Libraries came from the immunoSEQ multiplex PCR assay. This is the immuneACCESS table as TCRdb keeps it, with only in-frame sequences that have V and J called. A part of the clones is gone; compared with another copy, unresolved V genes explain less than half, and the rest is unexplained. This sample is represented by over 80,000 clones; roughly 80% of them were singletons. The top ten clonotypes cover approximately 20% of the sample. The material sequenced was blood. The origin of the receptors is a man between 25 and 39 years old in good health.

The chain uses TRBV27 and TRBJ1-2; 7 bases are shared with TRBD1. The J segment lost 11 bases and the V segment lost 0 bases, leaving 6 bases of the junction unmatched. The CDR3 has 13 amino acids. The germline gives CDR1 MNHEY, CDR2 SMNVEV (reference sequence). The CDR3, as DNA: TGTGCCAGCAGTTTATCGGGGACAGTGAGATACACCTTC. Translation: CASSLSGTVRYTF.

The table lists this clone with a few counts. This chain connects TRBV5-6 to TRBJ2-2; D may be TRBD1 (5 bases). The CDR3 spans 15 residues. V was trimmed by 2 bases and J by 0 bases, leaving 8 bases between them. Looked up from germline, CDR1 is SGHDT and CDR2 is YYEEEE. This CDR3 is CASSFQGPNTGELFF. DNA for the CDR3: TGTGCCAGCAGCTTTCAGGGCCCGAACACCGGGGAGCTGTTTTTT.

DNA for the CDR3: TGTGCCAGCAGTTTATTCGGGCAGGGGGGGTATGGCTACACCTTC. This sequence encodes CASSLFGQGGYGYTF. The chain couples TRBV27 to TRBJ1-2; 7 nucleotides agree with TRBD1. V gave up 1 base and J gave up 5 bases; unmatched junction bases: 7. Looked up from germline, CDR1 is MNHEY and CDR2 is SMNVEV (reference sequence). There are 15 residues in the CDR3.

The rearrangement uses TRBV6-4 and TRBJ2-3, with a possible D match to TRBD2 (7 bases). V dropped 2 bases and J dropped 2 bases, with 8 bases sitting between them. The CDR3 totals 14 residues. Per the germline V gene, CDR1 is MRHNA and CDR2 is SNTAGT. The CDR3 coding sequence is TGTGCCAGCAGTGACGGGGGGGCCACAGATACGCAGTATTTT. It codes for CASSDGGATDTQYF.

The chain links TRBV6-6 to TRBJ2-1; the D gene is possibly TRBD2 (5 bases). CDR1 and CDR2 from the germline V gene are MNHNY and SVGAGI (reference sequence). Trimming took off 3 bases at V and 0 bases at J, with 9 bases between the two ends. The CDR3 has 15 residues. The CDR3 here is CASSYRRDSYNEQFF. In DNA form, the CDR3 reads TGTGCCAGCAGTTATCGCCGGGACTCCTACAATGAGCAGTTCTTC.

The chain joins TRBV19 to TRBJ1-5; D call uncertain. Germline assignment: CDR1 LNHDA and CDR2 SQIVND (reference sequence). Deletions cut 3 bases from V and 2 bases from J, with 14 bases between. This CDR3 spans 16 amino acids. In DNA form, the CDR3 reads TGTGCCAGTAGTATTGAGAGGGTTCATGGCAATCAGCCCCAGCATTTT. Translated: CASSIERVHGNQPQHF.

The chain has TRBV7-2 and TRBJ2-1, with 9 bases identical to TRBD2. The V gene end was trimmed by 0 bases and the J gene end by 1 base; junction bases not matched to a gene: 7. CDR3 length: 18 amino acids. The germline CDR1 and CDR2 sequences are SGHTA and FQGNSA. The CDR3 reads CASSLAPGGGVSYNEQFF. DNA of the CDR3: TGTGCCAGCAGCTTAGCGCCGGGCGGGGGGGTATCCTACAATGAGCAGTTCTTC.

This clone was seen once. V is TRBV2 and J is TRBJ1-2, with no clear D. This CDR3 contains 12 residues. Germline loops: CDR1 SNHLY, CDR2 FYNNEI. V was trimmed by 7 bases and J by 0 bases, leaving 6 bases between them. CDR3 residues: CASKNTNYGYTF. CDR3 DNA sequence: TGTGCCAGCAAGAATACTAACTATGGCTACACCTTC.

The rearrangement links TRBV5-1 to TRBJ2-1; D uncertain. Germline lookup yields CDR1 SGHRS and CDR2 YFSETQ. The CDR3 is 14 residues long. The ends were cut back, 0 bases at V and 8 bases at J, with 12 bases in the middle. CDR3 nucleotides: TGCGCCAGCAGCTTGGCCGTCCCACAAGATGAGCAGTTCTTC. It yields the protein CASSLAVPQDEQFF.

This clone was seen once. No DNA is shown, since the ends of the CDR3 on it are uncertain; the CDR3 is the one TCRdb lists. The chain combines TRBV2 with TRBJ2-7; TRBD1, the table's D call, was not compared with the DNA. The CDR3 extends over 13 residues, inclusive of both ends. Germline CDR1 is SNHLY and CDR2 is FYNNEI. CDR3 region: CASSEVGTGSMYF.

The CDR3 spells CASSLNDVYYEQYF. The CDR3 DNA is TGTGCCAGCTCACTAAACGACGTTTACTACGAGCAGTACTTC. The chain links TRBV18 to TRBJ2-7; D gene uncertain. From germline, CDR1 is KGHSH and CDR2 LQKENI. The CDR3 has 14 amino acids. Trimming cost V 4 bases and J 3 bases, with 13 bases left between them.

The chain is built from TRBV28 and TRBJ2-7; D is perhaps TRBD1 (5 bases). Germline CDR1 reads MDHEN; CDR2 reads SYDVKM. This CDR3 is built from 14 residues. The V end lost 5 bases, the J end lost 2 bases, and 13 bases lay between the germline ends. The CDR3 protein is CASSLRQITYEQYF. CDR3 nucleotide sequence: TGTGCCAGCAGTCTGCGACAGATTACCTACGAGCAGTACTTC.

V and J are TRBV7-9 and TRBJ2-7; D might be TRBD1 (5 bases). With 1 base removed from V and 3 bases from J, the gap between germline ends came to 10 bases. CDR1 is SEHNR and CDR2 is FQNEAQ in the germline V gene (reference sequence). The CDR3 is made up of 14 amino acids. DNA of the CDR3: TGTGCCAGCAGCTTAGATACGACAGACTACGAGCAGTACTTC. Residues: CASSLDTTDYEQYF.

Details on this clone: Other DNA sequences of this sample code for an identical CDR3. The chain has TRBV6-5 and TRBJ1-1; D unresolved. The CDR3 length is 14 residues. Trimming cost V 2 bases and J 0 bases, with 7 bases left between them. Germline V gene sequence: CDR1 MNHEY, CDR2 SVGAGI. The chain's CDR3 is CASSYGGLNTEAFF. The CDR3 bases are TGTGCCAGCAGTTACGGTGGGCTGAACACTGAAGCTTTCTTT.

The rearrangement links TRBV6-5 to TRBJ1-3; weak D call: TRBD1 (5 bases). CDR3 length: 13 amino acids. Per germline, CDR1 MNHEY and CDR2 SVGAGI. Deletions cut 2 bases from V and 4 bases from J, with 6 bases between. The CDR3: CASSYGAGNTIYF. The CDR3 DNA reads TGTGCCAGCAGTTACGGGGCCGGAAACACCATATATTTT.

The chain couples TRBV19 to TRBJ1-2; 8 positions match TRBD1. The V and J ends lost 6 bases and 5 bases, in that order; junction bases with no gene match: 5. In germline, CDR1 is LNHDA, CDR2 SQIVND (reference sequence). CDR3 length equals 13 residues. Here the CDR3 reads CASRTGVGYGYTF. The CDR3 region has the DNA TGTGCCAGTAGGACAGGGGTAGGGTATGGCTACACCTTC. The whole variable domain, filled in from reference TRBV19 and TRBJ1-2, reads DGGITQSPKYLFRKEGQNVTLSCEQNLNHDAMYWYRQDPGQGLRLIYYSQIVNDFQKGDIAEGYSVSREKKESFPLTVTSAQKNPTAFYLCASRTGVGYGYTFGSGTRLTVV.

This chain uses TRBV6-2 or TRBV6-3 with TRBJ1-1; 10 bases match TRBD1. From germline, CDR1 is MNHEY and CDR2 SVGEGT. The V and J ends lost 5 bases and 8 bases, in that order; junction bases with no gene match: 11. CDR3 length equals 15 residues. The CDR3 DNA follows: TGTGCCAGCAGTCAGGCCGGGACAGGGGCCTCGGAAGCTTTCTTT. Amino acid sequence: CASSQAGTGASEAFF.

The CDR3 loop reads CASSTGTSGGKRQFF. CDR3 nucleotides: TGTGCCAGCTCAACCGGGACTAGCGGGGGCAAACGGCAGTTCTTC. This chain uses TRBV18 with TRBJ2-1; 14 bases map to TRBD2. This CDR3 region has 15 residues. Germline V gives CDR1 KGHSH, CDR2 LQKENI. The V segment lost 5 bases and the J segment 12 bases; nucleotides outside the gene matches: 9. The entire variable domain, with the rest obtained from reference TRBV18 and TRBJ2-1, is as follows: NAGVMQNPRHLVRRRGQEARLRCSPMKGHSHVYWYRQLPEEGLKFMVYLQKENIIDESGMPKERFSAEFPKEGPSILRIQQVVRGDSAAYFCASSTGTSGGKRQFFGPGTRLTVL.

This chain connects TRBV6-7 to TRBJ1-6; D is uncertain. TRBV6-7 is known as an ORF, though its function is uncertain. CDR3 size: 12 residues. Trimming removed 9 bases from V and 0 bases from J, with 3 bases in between. In DNA form, the CDR3 reads TGTGCCAGGAGCTCCTATAATTCACCCCTCCACTTT. Its protein product is CARSSYNSPLHF.

The chain has TRBV6-6 and TRBJ2-4, with 8 bases fitting TRBD2. Germline V lookup: CDR1 MNHNY, CDR2 SVGAGI (reference sequence). J gave up 0 bases and V 1 base, and 2 bases lay outside the gene matches. The CDR3 has 16 residues. The CDR3 spells CASSYFSGEAKNIQYF. The CDR3 DNA follows: TGTGCCAGCAGTTACTTTAGCGGGGAAGCCAAAAACATTCAGTACTTC.

This clone appeared a single time. This sequence joins TRBV11-2 and TRBJ1-5; D might be TRBD1 (5 bases). The V end was cut by 0 bases, the J end by 7 bases, with 7 bases between. This CDR3 region has 13 residues. Germline CDR1 reads SGHAT; CDR2 reads FQNNGV. The CDR3 DNA follows: TGTGCCAGCAGCTTAGAGGGGCGGCAGCCCCAGCATTTT. It codes for CASSLEGRQPQHF.

The gene calls are TRBV5-6 and TRBJ1-1; 7 bases align to TRBD1. V lost 4 bases and J lost 5; bases outside the gene matches: 2. Germline CDR1 reads SGHDT; CDR2 reads YYEEEE. The CDR3 spans 12 residues. The CDR3 spells CASSAGQTEAFF. CDR3 DNA: TGTGCCAGCAGCGCGGGACAGACTGAAGCTTTCTTT.

The J gene is TRBJ1-6, the V gene TRBV3-1 (or the pseudogene TRBV3-2); D is unclear. Germline CDR1 LGHDT, CDR2 YNNKEL (reference sequence). CDR3 length equals 14 residues. V was clipped by 0 bases and J by 10 bases, with 10 bases between them. The CDR3 loop is CASSQDSIVSPLHF. The CDR3 DNA reads TGTGCCAGCAGCCAAGACTCCATCGTCTCACCCCTCCACTTT.

The chain uses TRBV5-1 and TRBJ2-5; TRBD2 matches 12 bases. The CDR3 has 15 amino acids. The germline V gene encodes CDR1 SGHRS and CDR2 YFSETQ. The V gene end was trimmed by 0 bases and the J gene end by 3 bases; junction bases not matched to a gene: 0. CDR3 coding DNA: TGCGCCAGCAGCTTGGGGACTAGCGGGGAAGAGACCCAGTACTTC. This gives the protein CASSLGTSGEETQYF.

V and J are TRBV5-1 and TRBJ2-2; D possibly corresponds to TRBD1 (5 bases). The CDR3 has 15 amino acids. Looked up from germline, CDR1 is SGHRS and CDR2 is YFSETQ. Trimming cost V 1 base and J 1 base, with 8 bases left between them. The CDR3 DNA reads TGCGCCAGCAGCTTGAGAACAGGGAACACCGGGGAGCTGTTTTTT. It translates to CASSLRTGNTGELFF.

The chain couples TRBV2 to TRBJ1-1, with a weak D call TRBD1 (5 bases). Looked up from germline, CDR1 is SNHLY and CDR2 is FYNNEI. With 6 bases removed from V and 1 base from J, the gap between germline ends came to 9 bases. The CDR3 is made up of 13 amino acids. The CDR3 loop is CASSDQGNTEAFF. The CDR3, as DNA: TGTGCCAGCAGCGACCAGGGGAACACTGAAGCTTTCTTT.

The chain joins TRBV2 to TRBJ2-7; the match to TRBD2 covers 9 bases. Germline CDR1 reads SNHLY; CDR2 reads FYNNEI. The CDR3 totals 16 residues. The V segment lost 1 base and the J segment 3 bases; nucleotides outside the gene matches: 7. The CDR3 protein is CASSEVILAGYYEQYF. In nucleotides, the CDR3 is TGTGCCAGCAGTGAAGTAATCCTAGCGGGGTACTACGAGCAGTACTTC. The variable domain in full, completed from reference TRBV2 and TRBJ2-7, reads EPEVTQTPSHQVTQMGQEVILRCVPISNHLYFYWYRQILGQKVEFLVSFYNNEISEKSEIFDDQFSVERPDGSNFTLKIRSTKLEDSAMYFCASSEVILAGYYEQYFGPGTRLTVT.

This clone showed up just a few times. The rearrangement uses TRBV3-1 (or the pseudogene TRBV3-2) and TRBJ1-1; D is undetermined. Germline CDR1 and CDR2: LGHDT and YNNKEL (reference sequence). The CDR3 is 14 residues long. V was clipped by 1 base and J by 5 bases, with 11 bases between them. The CDR3 region has the DNA TGTGCCAGCAGCCAAGCTCGTGTAGGGACTGAAGCTTTCTTT. This codes for CASSQARVGTEAFF.

The chain combines TRBV7-9 with TRBJ1-6; 9 bases fit TRBD1. J was trimmed by 9 bases and V by 6 bases; bases with no gene match: 9. The germline V gene encodes CDR1 SEHNR and CDR2 FQNEAQ (reference sequence). The CDR3 is 15 residues long. The CDR3 here is CASSQTGTGFSPLHF. CDR3 coding DNA: TGTGCCAGCAGTCAAACCGGGACAGGGTTTTCACCCCTCCACTTT.

The J gene is TRBJ1-4, the V gene TRBV6-6, with 9 bases matching TRBD1. With V trimmed by 6 bases and J by 7 bases, 9 bases remained unmatched. The CDR3 sequence is 15 residues long. Germline CDR1 reads MNHNY; CDR2 reads SVGAGI (reference sequence). CDR3 residues: CASRLPGQGGEKLFF. CDR3 nucleotide sequence: TGTGCCAGCAGACTTCCGGGACAGGGTGGTGAAAAACTGTTTTTT.

Turning to this clone: This sample includes further DNA sequences coding for the same CDR3. V usage is TRBV6-5 and J usage is TRBJ2-2; a possible D gene is TRBD1 (6 bases). With 6 bases removed from V and 1 base from J, the gap between germline ends came to 6 bases. CDR3 size: 13 residues. CDR1 and CDR2 (germline): MNHEY, SVGAGI. In DNA, the CDR3 is TGTGCCAGCAGGACAGGGAACACCGGGGAGCTGTTTTTT. The encoded protein is CASRTGNTGELFF.

This chain connects TRBV6-2 or TRBV6-3 to TRBJ2-7; 12 nucleotides match TRBD2. V trimming: 0 bases; J trimming: 4 bases; junction bases outside the gene matches: 1. Germline assignment: CDR1 MNHEY and CDR2 SVGEGT. CDR3 length equals 15 residues. Here the CDR3 reads CASSYSTSGGYEQYF. In nucleotides, the CDR3 is TGTGCCAGCAGTTACTCGACTAGCGGGGGTTACGAGCAGTACTTC.